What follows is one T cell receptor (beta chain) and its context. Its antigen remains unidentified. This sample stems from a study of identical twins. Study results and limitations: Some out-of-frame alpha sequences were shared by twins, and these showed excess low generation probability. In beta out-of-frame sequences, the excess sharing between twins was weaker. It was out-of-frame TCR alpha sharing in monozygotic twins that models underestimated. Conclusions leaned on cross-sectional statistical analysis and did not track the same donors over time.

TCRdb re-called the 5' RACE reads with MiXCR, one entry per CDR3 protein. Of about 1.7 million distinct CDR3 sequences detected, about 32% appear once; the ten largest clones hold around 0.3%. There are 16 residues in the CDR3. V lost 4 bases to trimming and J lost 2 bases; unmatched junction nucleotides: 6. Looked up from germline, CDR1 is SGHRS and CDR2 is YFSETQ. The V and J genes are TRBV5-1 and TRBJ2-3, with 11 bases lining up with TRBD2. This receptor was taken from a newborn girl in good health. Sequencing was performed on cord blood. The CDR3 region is CASSPLAGGHTDTQYF. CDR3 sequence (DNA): TGCGCCAGCAGCCCCCTAGCGGGGGGCCACACAGATACGCAGTATTTT.